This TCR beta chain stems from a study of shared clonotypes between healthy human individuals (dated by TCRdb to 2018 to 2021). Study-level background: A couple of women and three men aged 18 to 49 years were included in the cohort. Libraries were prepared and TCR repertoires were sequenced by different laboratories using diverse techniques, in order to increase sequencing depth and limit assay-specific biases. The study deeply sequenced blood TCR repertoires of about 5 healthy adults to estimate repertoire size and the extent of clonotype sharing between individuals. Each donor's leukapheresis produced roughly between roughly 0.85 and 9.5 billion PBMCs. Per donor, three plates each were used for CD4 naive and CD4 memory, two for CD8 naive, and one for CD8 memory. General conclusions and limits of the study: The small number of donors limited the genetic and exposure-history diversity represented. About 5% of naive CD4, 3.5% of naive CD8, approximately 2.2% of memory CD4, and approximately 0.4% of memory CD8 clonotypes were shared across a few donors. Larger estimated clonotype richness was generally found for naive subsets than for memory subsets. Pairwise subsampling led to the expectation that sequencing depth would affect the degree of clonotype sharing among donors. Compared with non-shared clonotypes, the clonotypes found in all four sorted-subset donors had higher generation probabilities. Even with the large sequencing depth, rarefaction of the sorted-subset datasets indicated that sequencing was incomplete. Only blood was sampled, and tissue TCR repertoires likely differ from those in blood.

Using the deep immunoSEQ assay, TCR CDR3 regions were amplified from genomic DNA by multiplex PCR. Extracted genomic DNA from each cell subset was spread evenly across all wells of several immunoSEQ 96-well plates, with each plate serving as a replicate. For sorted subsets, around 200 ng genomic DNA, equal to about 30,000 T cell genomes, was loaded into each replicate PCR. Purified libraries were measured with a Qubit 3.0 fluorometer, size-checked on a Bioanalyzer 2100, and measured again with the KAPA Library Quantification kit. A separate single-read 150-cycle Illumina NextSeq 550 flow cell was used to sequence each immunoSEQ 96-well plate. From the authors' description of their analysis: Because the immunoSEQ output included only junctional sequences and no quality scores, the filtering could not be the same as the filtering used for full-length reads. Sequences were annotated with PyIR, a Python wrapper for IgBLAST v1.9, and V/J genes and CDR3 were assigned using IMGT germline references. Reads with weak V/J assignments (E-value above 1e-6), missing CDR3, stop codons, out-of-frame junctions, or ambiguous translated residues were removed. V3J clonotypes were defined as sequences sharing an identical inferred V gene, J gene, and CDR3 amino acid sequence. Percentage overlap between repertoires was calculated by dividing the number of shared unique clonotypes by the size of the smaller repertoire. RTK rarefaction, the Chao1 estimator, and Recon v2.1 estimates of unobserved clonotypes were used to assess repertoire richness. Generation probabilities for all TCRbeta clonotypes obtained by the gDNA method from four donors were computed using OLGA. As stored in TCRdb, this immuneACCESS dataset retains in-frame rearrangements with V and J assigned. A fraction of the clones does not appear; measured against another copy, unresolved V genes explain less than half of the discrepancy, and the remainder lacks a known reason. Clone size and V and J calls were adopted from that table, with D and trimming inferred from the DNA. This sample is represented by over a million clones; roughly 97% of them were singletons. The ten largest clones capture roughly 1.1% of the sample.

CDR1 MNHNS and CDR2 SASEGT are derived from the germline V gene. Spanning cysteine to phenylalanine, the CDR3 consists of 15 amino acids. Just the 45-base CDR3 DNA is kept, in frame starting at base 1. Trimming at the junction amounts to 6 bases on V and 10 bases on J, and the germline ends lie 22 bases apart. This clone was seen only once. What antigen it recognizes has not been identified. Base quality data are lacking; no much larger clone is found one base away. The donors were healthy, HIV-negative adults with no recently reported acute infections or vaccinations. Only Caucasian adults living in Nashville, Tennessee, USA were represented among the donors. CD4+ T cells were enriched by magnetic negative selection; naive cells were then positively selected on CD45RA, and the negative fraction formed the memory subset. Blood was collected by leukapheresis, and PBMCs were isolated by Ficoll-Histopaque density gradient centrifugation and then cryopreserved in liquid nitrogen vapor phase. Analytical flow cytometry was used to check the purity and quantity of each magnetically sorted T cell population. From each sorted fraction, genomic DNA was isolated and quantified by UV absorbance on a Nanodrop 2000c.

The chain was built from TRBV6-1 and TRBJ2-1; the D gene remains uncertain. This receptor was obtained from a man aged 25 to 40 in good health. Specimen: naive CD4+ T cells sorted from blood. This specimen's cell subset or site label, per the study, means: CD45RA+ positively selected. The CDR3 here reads CASSLTRNYLEEQFF. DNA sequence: TGTGCCAGCAGCCTCACACGAAACTACCTTGAGGAGCAGTTCTTC.